The rows below give T cell receptor beta chains drawn from one sample of a study of blood T cell repertoires in COVID-19. Clones were read by immunoSEQ multiplex PCR, and TCRdb kept only the in-frame ones, dropping some. The sample yields 150,000 to 200,000 clones, 80% to 85% seen once. The sequencing input was PBMCs or T cells enriched from blood (not recorded which). The receptors shown here come from a woman aged 30 to 39 who had been exposed to COVID-19. Each CDR3 is given with its conserved first and last residue. Each record gives: CDR3 DNA, CDR3 protein, V gene, CDR3 length, clone size, D gene, J gene. A D gene is named only where the DNA matches it firmly. Part of the rows lack a size; the others show once, few, many or a class for expanded clones.

TGTGCCAGTAGTATAATGCAGGGTACTGGCTACACCTTC	CASSIMQGTGYTF	TRBV19	13	NA	NA	TRBJ1-2
TGTGCCAGCAGCATACAGTCCTACGAGCAGTACTTC	CASSIQSYEQYF	TRBV5-8	12	NA	NA	TRBJ2-7
TGTGCCAGCAGTTTCATGGATACGCAGTATTTT	CASSFMDTQYF	TRBV12-3/TRBV12-4	11	NA	NA	TRBJ2-3
TGTGCCAGCAGCCAAACGGGGGGAATGGGCTACACCTTC	CASSQTGGMGYTF	TRBV7-3	13	NA	NA	TRBJ1-2
TGTGCCTGGAGTGTACTGAGTTCCGCACCCACTGAAGCTTTCTTT	CAWSVLSSAPTEAFF	TRBV30	15	once	NA	TRBJ1-1
TGTGCCAGCAGTTACTCTCTAGCAACCGGGGAGCTGTTTTTT	CASSYSLATGELFF	TRBV6-6	14	NA	NA	TRBJ2-2
TGTGCCAGCAGGCAGGGCGTCTATGGCTACACCTTC	CASRQGVYGYTF	TRBV9	12	NA	NA	TRBJ1-2
TGTGCCAGCAGCCAAGAACGAGTGAACTACGAGCAGTACTTC	CASSQERVNYEQYF	TRBV14	14	NA	NA	TRBJ2-7
TGTGCCAGCGACCCGCGGGGGGGAGCTGTTTTT	CASDPRGGAVF	TRBV3-1/TRBV3-2	11	few	TRBD2	TRBJ2-2
TGTGCCAGCAGAAACAGGGAGAGCGAAAAACTGTTTTTT	CASRNRESEKLFF	TRBV27	13	NA	NA	TRBJ1-4
TGTGCCAGCAGTTCCTCCAGGGGAAATGAGCAGTTCTTC	CASSSSRGNEQFF	TRBV27	13	NA	NA	TRBJ2-1
TGTGCCAGCAGCCACCAGGGGAATAATTCACCCCTCCACTTT	CASSHQGNNSPLHF	TRBV7-9	14	NA	NA	TRBJ1-6
TGCAGTGCTAGTGTCGGGTTCTCCTACGAGCAGTACTTC	CSASVGFSYEQYF	TRBV20-1	13	NA	NA	TRBJ2-7
TGTGCCAGCAGCTTAGCCATGGGGGGGAACCCTGAAGCTTTCTTT	CASSLAMGGNPEAFF	TRBV7-9	15	NA	NA	TRBJ1-1
TGTGCCAGCTCACCAGGGGGGACAGACTACAATGAGCAGTTCTTC	CASSPGGTDYNEQFF	TRBV18	15	once	NA	TRBJ2-1
TGTGCCAGCTCACCACCTTTACTTAATGAGCAGTTCTTC	CASSPPLLNEQFF	TRBV18	13	once	NA	TRBJ2-1
TGTGCCAGCAGCTTAAGGACAGGAGGAGGCGAGCAGTACTTC	CASSLRTGGGEQYF	TRBV11-2	14	NA	TRBD1	TRBJ2-7
TGCGCCAGCAGCCCACGGACAGGGGCTCCAACACTGGGGGACACTGAAGCTTTCTTT	CASSPRTGAPTLGDTEAFF	TRBV5-1	19	NA	TRBD1	TRBJ1-1
TGTGCCAGCTCACCAAGAGGGGGCGAGACCCAGTACTTC	CASSPRGGETQYF	TRBV18	13	NA	TRBD1	TRBJ2-5
TGCGCCAGCAGTGAGTCCGGCAGGGAATATGGCTACACCTTC	CASSESGREYGYTF	TRBV10-2	14	once	NA	TRBJ1-2
TGCGCCAGCAGCCAAGAGGACAACTCCTACGAGCAGTACTTC	CASSQEDNSYEQYF	TRBV4-1	14	once	NA	TRBJ2-7
TGCGCCAGCAGCTTGAACAGGGACAGCTATGGCTACACCTTC	CASSLNRDSYGYTF	TRBV5-1	14	once	TRBD1	TRBJ1-2
TGTGCCAGCAGCCTCCGGGACACAAACAGTGAAATAGCCAAAAACATTCAGTACTTC	CASSLRDTNSEIAKNIQYF	TRBV7-2	19	NA	NA	TRBJ2-4
TGTGCCAGCAGCCCTAAGCCGGGGGGCAGGGGGCTGGATGAGCAGTACTTC	CASSPKPGGRGLDEQYF	TRBV7-7	17	NA	NA	TRBJ2-7
TGCGCCAGCAGTGACCTAGCGGGGAAGATCAATGAGCAGTTCTTC	CASSDLAGKINEQFF	TRBV10-2	15	NA	TRBD2	TRBJ2-1
TGTGCCAGCAGCTTAGTAGTGGACACTGAAGCTTTCTTT	CASSLVVDTEAFF	TRBV11-2	13	NA	NA	TRBJ1-1
TGTGCCAGCAGCCCGATCGTGGGACAGGTTAGCCCTGAAGCTTTCTTT	CASSPIVGQVSPEAFF	TRBV9	16	NA	TRBD1	TRBJ1-1
TGTGCCAGCAGTTACTCTGCAGGGGGCGGAGGAAAACTGTTTTTT	CASSYSAGGGGKLFF	TRBV6-5	15	NA	TRBD1	TRBJ1-4
TGTGCCAGCAGTCTACTCCCCGGGACTAGCGGGGGGGCATACACCGGGGAGCTGTTTTTT	CASSLLPGTSGGAYTGELFF	TRBV27	20	once	TRBD2	TRBJ2-2
TGTGCCAGCTCGGACAGCTCCTACGAGCAGTACTTC	CASSDSSYEQYF	TRBV12-3/TRBV12-4	12	NA	NA	TRBJ2-7
TGTGCAAGTCGCTTAGCAGACGGACTCTCTGGAAACACCATATATTTT	CASRLADGLSGNTIYF	TRBV12-2	16	few	NA	TRBJ1-3
TGTGCCAGCAGCCCTGCTGTAGTGAGGGGGACGGTAAGCTCCTACAATGAGCAGTTCTTC	CASSPAVVRGTVSSYNEQFF	TRBV4-2	20	NA	NA	TRBJ2-1
TGTGCAAGTCGCTTCGGGACTAGCGGGGGGGCCGATAACACCGGGGAGCTGTTTTTT	CASRFGTSGGADNTGELFF	TRBV12-2	19	NA	NA	TRBJ2-2
TGTGCCAGTAGTAAGGGAGGGGGACAGGGGACGCCTTGGCCCCAGCATTTT	CASSKGGGQGTPWPQHF	TRBV19	17	NA	TRBD1	TRBJ1-5
TGTGCCAGCCGGACAGGAATTGCAGATACGCAGTATTTT	CASRTGIADTQYF	TRBV6-5	13	NA	TRBD1	TRBJ2-3
TGTGCCAGCAGCCTTGACATATACCTCGACAGCCACAATGAGCAGTTCTTC	CASSLDIYLDSHNEQFF	TRBV3-1/TRBV3-2	17	NA	NA	TRBJ2-1
TGTGCCTGGACTAGCGCCTACGAGCAGTACTTC	CAWTSAYEQYF	TRBV30	11	NA	NA	TRBJ2-7
TGTGCCAGCAAGATTACTTGGAGGGCAGCTAATTCACCCCTCCACTTT	CASKITWRAANSPLHF	TRBV5-5	16	NA	NA	TRBJ1-6
TGCGCCAGCAGCTTGGGGACAGGAAGAACTGAAGCTTTCTTT	CASSLGTGRTEAFF	TRBV5-1	14	NA	TRBD1	TRBJ1-1
TGCGCCAGGAGGCAGCCTGTCCTTTCGGGTCCCCAGCATTTT	CARRQPVLSGPQHF	TRBV5-1	14	NA	NA	TRBJ1-5
TGTGCCAGCAGCTTGGGGACAAAGGGGCCTAACTATGGCTACACCTTC	CASSLGTKGPNYGYTF	TRBV5-4	16	NA	NA	TRBJ1-2
TGTGCCAGCAGCTGGGACCGGGACAGGGGTGGCTACACCTTC	CASSWDRDRGGYTF	TRBV7-8	14	NA	TRBD1	TRBJ1-2
TGCGCCAGCAGCCAAGCCTCCCAGGGTACAGGTGGCTACACCTTC	CASSQASQGTGGYTF	TRBV4-1	15	NA	NA	TRBJ1-2
TGTGCCAGCTCACCACGACAGGGTATGGATCAGCCCCAGCATTTT	CASSPRQGMDQPQHF	TRBV18	15	NA	TRBD1	TRBJ1-5
TGTGCCAGTAGTATGTCGATGATGGACAGGGCGAATCGAAATGGCTACACCTTC	CASSMSMMDRANRNGYTF	TRBV19	18	NA	TRBD1	TRBJ1-2
TGTGCCAGCAGTTTTTTGGGCCAGGGGCCCGTTCAGCCCCAGCATTTT	CASSFLGQGPVQPQHF	TRBV28	16	NA	NA	TRBJ1-5
TGTGCCAGCAGCTTCAGGGGCCGGGGAAACACCATATATTTT	CASSFRGRGNTIYF	TRBV5-8	14	few	NA	TRBJ1-3
TGTGCCAGCAGCCCAACCCGGACAGGTTCGAACACTGAAGCTTTCTTT	CASSPTRTGSNTEAFF	TRBV7-6	16	NA	TRBD1	TRBJ1-1
TGTGCCAGCAGCTTGGGCGTCCTGGGCGAGACCCAGTACTTC	CASSLGVLGETQYF	TRBV11-2	14	NA	NA	TRBJ2-5
TGTGCCAGTAGTCCCTTAGACAGGGGAACGCTGAACACTGAAGCTTTCTTT	CASSPLDRGTLNTEAFF	TRBV19	17	NA	TRBD1	TRBJ1-1
TGTGCCAGCAGCCAAGAAGGCAGGCAAGGCTACACCTTC	CASSQEGRQGYTF	TRBV4-2	13	NA	NA	TRBJ1-2